This T cell receptor (beta chain) was retrieved from a study of vaccination and CD4 T cells after COVID-19. Cultured CD4+ T cell DNA was sequenced using the Oncomine TCR Beta short-read assay. Cultured CD4+ T cells yielded the extracted genomic DNA. TCRdb analysed the PCR reads with MiXCR anew, one entry per CDR3 protein. The repertoire consists of about 3,800 distinct CDR3 sequences, with 15% occurring once and the leading ten covering around a fifth. Judged by abundance, this clonotype is medium-sized (0.01 to 0.1%). What it binds is unknown. Trimming took 2 bases from V and 5 from J; bases not matched to a gene: 11. The germline CDR1 and CDR2 sequences are SGHAT and FQNNGV. The length of the CDR3 is 17 residues. Treatment specified: approximately 9-day PBMC culture with coronavirus spike peptide pools or control peptides (ViraFEST assay).

Material for sequencing was CD4+ T cells from blood, cultured in vitro. V and J are TRBV11-2 and TRBJ1-2, with 10 bases that match TRBD1. The TCR was taken from a human donor who had recovered from COVID-19. The CDR3 DNA sequence: TGTGCCAGCAGCTTACGTAGGGGGGACAGGGGATCGTATGGCTACACCTTC. Translated: CASSLRRGDRGSYGYTF.